This T cell receptor (beta chain) was recovered during a study of blood T cell repertoires in COVID-19. Turning to the study itself: PBMCs, B-cell-depleted T cells, or T cells were the source of the cDNA or gDNA that made up the material.

V lost 0 bases, J lost 13 bases, and 15 bases lay in between. The CDR3 extends over 13 amino acids. TCRdb's copy holds only in-frame clones and misses some; the assay was immunoSEQ multiplex PCR. The repertoire includes about 300,000 clones, just over 85% of them detected once, and about 10% sits in the top ten. Sequenced sample: PBMCs or T cells enriched from blood (not recorded which). The TCR was taken from a woman between 18 and 30 years old who had recovered from COVID-19. The chain is built from TRBV12-3 or TRBV12-4 and TRBJ1-2; D not resolved. The CDR3 DNA sequence: TGTGCCAGCAGTTTAGCACCGACCCCTAGGATCACCTTC. This encodes CASSLAPTPRITF.